A selection of T cell receptor beta chains follows, all from one sample in a study of vaccination effects on CD4 cells after COVID-19. Some clones are missing from TCRdb's copy, which holds only in-frame ones; the method was immunoSEQ multiplex PCR. The table shows around 59,000 clones, with around 82% occurring only once. These receptors have no identified antigens. The sequences come from CD4+ T cells from PBMCs cultured with HCoV-OC43 spike peptides, collected after COVID-19 vaccination. The receptors were gathered from a human donor who received a COVID-19 vaccine. CDR3s include the opening cysteine and the closing phenylalanine or tryptophan. A D gene is named only where the DNA matches it firmly. A clone size is listed for some rows: how often the clone was seen (once, few, many), or a class if it is expanded.

>TRBV5-4|TRBJ1-1|.|.
TGTGCCAGCAGGGCCGGGACACCGGACACTGAAGCTTTCTTT
CASRAGTPDTEAFF
>TRBV5-8|TRBJ2-1|.|.
TGTGCCAGCAGTTATGCAAGGAGCTCCTACAATGAGCAGTTCTTC
CASSYARSSYNEQFF
>TRBV24-1|TRBJ1-1|.|.
TGTGCCACCAGTGATTATGGCCAGGAAGCTTTCTTT
CATSDYGQEAFF
>TRBV5-1|TRBJ2-3|.|TRBD2
TGCGCCAGCAGCCCCCCCCTGCGGGGGAGCACAGATACGCAGTATTTT
CASSPPLRGSTDTQYF
>TRBV6-5|TRBJ1-2|few|TRBD1
TGTGCCAGCAGTTACTTATCAGGGGGCGGTGGTGGCTACACCTTC
CASSYLSGGGGGYTF
>TRBV19|TRBJ2-3|.|TRBD2
TGTGCCAGTAGTATCTCTCCCAGCGGGGGGCCCTACACAGATACGCAGTATTTT
CASSISPSGGPYTDTQYF
>TRBV7-9|TRBJ2-4|.|TRBD2
TGTGCCAGCAGCTTTCGGCCCGGGGGGGCTTCCAAAAACATTCAGTACTTC
CASSFRPGGASKNIQYF
>TRBV11-2|TRBJ1-1|.|.
TGTGCCAGCAGCTGGGGGCAGGGCTCGATTGTGAGGACTGAAGCTTTCTTT
CASSWGQGSIVRTEAFF
>TRBV11-1|TRBJ2-5|.|.
TGTGCCAGCAGCCGGCATCCAGGACAGCAAGAGACCCAGTACTTC
CASSRHPGQQETQYF
>TRBV5-4|TRBJ1-5|.|.
TGTGCCAGCAGCCGGGGGTCCCCAGATAGCAATCAGCCCCAGCATTTT
CASSRGSPDSNQPQHF
>TRBV6-5|TRBJ2-3|.|TRBD1
TGTGCCAGCAGGAGGACAGGGGGAACAGATACGCAGTATTTT
CASRRTGGTDTQYF
>TRBV6-2/TRBV6-3|TRBJ2-1|few|TRBD2
TGTGCCAGCAGTTATACTAGCGGGTTGTGGAATGAGCAGTTCTTC
CASSYTSGLWNEQFF